This T cell receptor beta chain was obtained from a study of T cell repertoires in cytomegalovirus infection. Study summary: Carrying CMV and the relevant HLA type showed in public TCR beta signatures.

There are 13 residues in the CDR3. Germline assignment: CDR1 LNHNV and CDR2 YYDKDF (reference sequence). V gave up 4 bases and J gave up 3 bases; unmatched junction bases: 2. TCRdb used MiXCR to reprocess the reads, holding one entry per CDR3 protein. Here the sample spans around 300,000 distinct CDR3 sequences, approximately 9.5% being singletons. Whole-study findings and limits: Summed frequency of public TCR beta families distinguished CMV carriers with the relevant HLA. CMV-specific HLA-C-restricted TCR beta clonotypes dominated the ex vivo response.

For this clonotype: What it binds is unknown.

The J gene is TRBJ1-2, the V gene TRBV15, with 7 bases fitting TRBD1. This sequence was found in a human donor in good health (CMV status not recorded). Some clones in this sample may be carry-over from other donors' samples. The sample consisted of PBMCs. CDR3 sequence: CATSNTGDYGYTF. In DNA, the CDR3 is TGTGCCACCAGCAATACAGGGGACTATGGCTACACCTTC.